This T cell receptor (beta chain) was captured by sequencing in a study of cytomegalovirus exposure and HLA in healthy donors. The wider study: Earlier, roughly 180 million T cells were analyzed, and 90 million to 140 million unique TCR beta sequences were found among them. Tens of millions of unique TCRs from HLA-typed donors were held in an early release of data. Study-wide points: Segments of the TCR beta V type were, in most cases, productive about 87% or about 30% of the time in an earlier analysis.

Researchers ran the PCR with 60 Vbeta and 13 Jbeta primers. The assay was immunoSEQ multiplex PCR, and TCRdb's table has in-frame clones only and misses some. The sample includes around 100,000 clones, roughly 72% seen only once; the top ten take about 4%. As regards this clone: Its specificity is not known. The sample has other DNA sequences that encode this CDR3 too.

The sequence was obtained from a woman aged 40 to 50 in good health and CMV-seropositive. Specimen: PBMCs.

CDR3 protein: CASRQGYEQYF. DNA for the CDR3: TGTGCCAGCCGGCAGGGTTACGAGCAGTACTTC. This rearrangement joins TRBV19 to TRBJ2-7, with D maybe TRBD1 (5 bases). Germline V gene sequence: CDR1 LNHDA, CDR2 SQIVND (reference sequence). V was pared by 9 bases and J by 4 bases, with 10 bases between. This CDR3 region has 11 residues.